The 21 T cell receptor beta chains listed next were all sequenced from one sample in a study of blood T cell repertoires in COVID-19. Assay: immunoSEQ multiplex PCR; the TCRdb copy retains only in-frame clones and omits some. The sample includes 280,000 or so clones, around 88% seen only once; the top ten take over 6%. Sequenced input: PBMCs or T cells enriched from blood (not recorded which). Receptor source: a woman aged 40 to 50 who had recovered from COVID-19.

The CDR3 region has the DNA TGTGCCAGCAGTTTTAACAGGGTTTCGAGTCAGCCCCAGCATTTT. Residues: CASSFNRVSSQPQHF. The chain joins TRBV28 to TRBJ1-5; TRBD1 is a possible D gene (6 bases). Germline CDR1 and CDR2: MDHEN and SYDVKM. This CDR3 is 15 amino acids long. Trimming took off 3 bases at V and 6 bases at J, with 15 bases between the two ends.

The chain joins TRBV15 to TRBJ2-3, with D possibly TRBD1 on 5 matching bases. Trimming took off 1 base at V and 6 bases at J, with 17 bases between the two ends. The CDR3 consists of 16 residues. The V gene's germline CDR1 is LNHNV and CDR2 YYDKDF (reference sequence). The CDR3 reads CATSRGPEQGQDTQYF. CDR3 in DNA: TGTGCCACCAGCAGAGGCCCGGAGCAGGGTCAGGATACGCAGTATTTT. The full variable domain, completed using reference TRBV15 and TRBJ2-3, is DAMVIQNPRYQVTQFGKPVTLSCSQTLNHNVMYWYQQKSSQAPKLLFHYYDKDFNNEADTPDNFQSRRPNTSFCFLDIRSPGLGDTAMYLCATSRGPEQGQDTQYFGPGTRLTVL.

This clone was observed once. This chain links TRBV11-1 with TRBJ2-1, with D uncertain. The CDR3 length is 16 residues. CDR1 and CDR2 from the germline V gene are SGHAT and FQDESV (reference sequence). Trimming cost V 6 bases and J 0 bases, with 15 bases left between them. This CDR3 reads CASRPATLPSYNEQFF. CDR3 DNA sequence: TGTGCCAGCAGACCCGCTACTTTACCCTCCTACAATGAGCAGTTCTTC.

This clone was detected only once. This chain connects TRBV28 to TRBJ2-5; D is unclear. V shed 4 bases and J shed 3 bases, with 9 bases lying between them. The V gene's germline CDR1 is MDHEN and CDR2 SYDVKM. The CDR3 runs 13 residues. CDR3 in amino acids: CASSSHTEETQYF. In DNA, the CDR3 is TGTGCCAGCAGTTCCCACACCGAAGAGACCCAGTACTTC.

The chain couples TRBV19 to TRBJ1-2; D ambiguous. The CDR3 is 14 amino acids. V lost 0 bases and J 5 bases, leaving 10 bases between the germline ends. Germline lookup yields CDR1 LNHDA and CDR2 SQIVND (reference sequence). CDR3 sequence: CASSIDRGSYGYTF. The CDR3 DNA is TGTGCCAGTAGTATAGATCGCGGCAGTTATGGCTACACCTTC.

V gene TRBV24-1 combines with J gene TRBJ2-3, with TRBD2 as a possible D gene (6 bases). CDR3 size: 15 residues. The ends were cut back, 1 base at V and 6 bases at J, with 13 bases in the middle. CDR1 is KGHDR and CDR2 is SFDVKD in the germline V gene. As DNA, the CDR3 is TGTGCCACCAGTGATTTTTCGGACTATACGGATACGCAGTATTTT. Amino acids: CATSDFSDYTDTQYF.

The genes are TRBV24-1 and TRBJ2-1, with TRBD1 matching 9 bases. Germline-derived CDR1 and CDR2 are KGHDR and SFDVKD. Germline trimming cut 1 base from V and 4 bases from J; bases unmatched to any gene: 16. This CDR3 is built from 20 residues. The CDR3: CATSDFRPGYRGRIYNEQFF. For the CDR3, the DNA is TGTGCCACCAGTGATTTTCGCCCTGGGTACAGGGGGCGGATTTACAATGAGCAGTTCTTC.

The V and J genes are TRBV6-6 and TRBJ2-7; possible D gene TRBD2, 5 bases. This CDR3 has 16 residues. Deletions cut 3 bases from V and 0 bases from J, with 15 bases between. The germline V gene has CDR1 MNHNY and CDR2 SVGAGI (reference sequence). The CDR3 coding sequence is TGTGCCAGCAGTTATTTCGACGGGAATCTCTCCTACGAGCAGTACTTC. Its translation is CASSYFDGNLSYEQYF.

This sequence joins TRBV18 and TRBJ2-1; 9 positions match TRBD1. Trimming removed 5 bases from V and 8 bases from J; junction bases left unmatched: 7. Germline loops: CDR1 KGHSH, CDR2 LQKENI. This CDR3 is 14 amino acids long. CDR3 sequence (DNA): TGTGCCAGCTCAGAACAGGGGGCACTGGATGAGCAGTTCTTC. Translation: CASSEQGALDEQFF.

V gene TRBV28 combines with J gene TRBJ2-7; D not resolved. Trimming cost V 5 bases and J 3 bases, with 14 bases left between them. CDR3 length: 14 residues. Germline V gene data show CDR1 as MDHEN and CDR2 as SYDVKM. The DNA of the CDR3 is TGTGCCAGCAGTCCCCGGAGCACTAACTACGAGCAGTACTTC. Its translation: CASSPRSTNYEQYF.

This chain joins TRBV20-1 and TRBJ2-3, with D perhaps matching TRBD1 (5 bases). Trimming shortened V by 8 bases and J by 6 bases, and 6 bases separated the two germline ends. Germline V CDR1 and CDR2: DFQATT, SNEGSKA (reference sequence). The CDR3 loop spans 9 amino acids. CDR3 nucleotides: TGCAGTCCAGGGGATACGCAGTATTTT. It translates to CSPGDTQYF.

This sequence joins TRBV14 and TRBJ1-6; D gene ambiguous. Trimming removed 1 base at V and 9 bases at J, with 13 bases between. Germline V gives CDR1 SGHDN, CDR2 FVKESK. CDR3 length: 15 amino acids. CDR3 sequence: CASSQGPPPGSPLHF. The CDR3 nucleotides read TGTGCCAGCAGCCAAGGACCTCCACCGGGTTCACCCCTCCACTTT.

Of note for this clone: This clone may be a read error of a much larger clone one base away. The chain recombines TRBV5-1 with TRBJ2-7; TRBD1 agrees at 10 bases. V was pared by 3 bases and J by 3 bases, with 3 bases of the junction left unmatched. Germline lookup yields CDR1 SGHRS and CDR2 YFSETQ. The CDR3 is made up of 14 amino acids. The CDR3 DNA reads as TGCGCCAGCAGCTCCGGGACAGGGGACTACGAGCAGTACTTC. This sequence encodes CASSSGTGDYEQYF.

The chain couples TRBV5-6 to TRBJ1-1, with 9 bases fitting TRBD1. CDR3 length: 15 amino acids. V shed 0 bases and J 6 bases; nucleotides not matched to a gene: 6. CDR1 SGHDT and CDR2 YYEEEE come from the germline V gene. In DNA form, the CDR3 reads TGTGCCAGCAGCTTGGTACCGGGACAGGGCGCTGAAGCTTTCTTT. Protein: CASSLVPGQGAEAFF.

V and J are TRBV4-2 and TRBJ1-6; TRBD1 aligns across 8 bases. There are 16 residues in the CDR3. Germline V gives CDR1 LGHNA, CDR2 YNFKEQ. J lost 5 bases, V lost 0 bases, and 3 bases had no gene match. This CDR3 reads CASSQDPQGDNSPLHF. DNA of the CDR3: TGTGCCAGCAGCCAAGATCCACAGGGGGATAATTCACCCCTCCACTTT.

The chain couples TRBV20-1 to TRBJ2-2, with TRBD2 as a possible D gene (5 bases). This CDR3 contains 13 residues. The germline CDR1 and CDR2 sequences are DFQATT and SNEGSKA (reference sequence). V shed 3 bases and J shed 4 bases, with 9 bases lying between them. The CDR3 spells CSASSLATGELFF. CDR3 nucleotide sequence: TGCAGTGCTAGTTCTCTAGCCACCGGGGAGCTGTTTTTT.

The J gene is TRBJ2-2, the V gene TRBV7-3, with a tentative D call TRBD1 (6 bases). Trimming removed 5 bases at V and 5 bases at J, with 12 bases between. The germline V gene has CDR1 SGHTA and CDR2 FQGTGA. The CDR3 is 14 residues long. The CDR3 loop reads CASSPTGITGELFF. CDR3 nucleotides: TGTGCCAGCAGCCCTACAGGGATTACCGGGGAGCTGTTTTTT.

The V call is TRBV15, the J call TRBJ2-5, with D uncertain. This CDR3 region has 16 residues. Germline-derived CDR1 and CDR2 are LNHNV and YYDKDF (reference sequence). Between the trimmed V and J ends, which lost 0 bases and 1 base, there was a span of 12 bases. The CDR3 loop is CATSRDFRQLQETQYF. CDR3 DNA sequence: TGTGCCACCAGCAGAGATTTCAGGCAACTCCAAGAGACCCAGTACTTC.

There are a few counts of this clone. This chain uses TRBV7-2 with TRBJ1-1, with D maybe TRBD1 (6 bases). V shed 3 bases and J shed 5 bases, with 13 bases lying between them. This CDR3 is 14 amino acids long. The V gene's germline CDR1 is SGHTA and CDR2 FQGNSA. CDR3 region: CASSFQGSRTEAFF. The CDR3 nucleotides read TGTGCCAGCAGCTTCCAGGGGAGTAGGACTGAAGCTTTCTTT.

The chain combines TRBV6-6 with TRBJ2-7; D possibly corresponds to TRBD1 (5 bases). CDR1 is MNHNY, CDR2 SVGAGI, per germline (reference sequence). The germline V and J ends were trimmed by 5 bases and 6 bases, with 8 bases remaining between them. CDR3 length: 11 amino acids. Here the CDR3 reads CASSMGREQYF. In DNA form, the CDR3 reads TGTGCCAGCAGTATGGGGCGCGAGCAGTACTTC.

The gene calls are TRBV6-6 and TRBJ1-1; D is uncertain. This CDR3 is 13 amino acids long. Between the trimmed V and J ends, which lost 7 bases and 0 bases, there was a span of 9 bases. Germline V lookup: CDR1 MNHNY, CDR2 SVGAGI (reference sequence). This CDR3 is CASTQIMNTEAFF. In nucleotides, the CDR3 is TGTGCCAGCACGCAGATTATGAACACTGAAGCTTTCTTT.